This TCR beta chain was sequenced in a study of cytomegalovirus exposure and HLA in healthy donors. A multiplex PCR was run with 60 Vbeta primers and 13 Jbeta primers. The method was immunoSEQ multiplex PCR; TCRdb's version includes in-frame clones alone and lacks a portion of them. The profile shows roughly 140,000 clones, more than 75% of them singletons. Deletions cut 0 bases from V and 6 bases from J, with 12 bases between. Germline V lookup: CDR1 MGHRA, CDR2 YSYEKL. There are 14 residues in the CDR3. The clonotype originates from a woman aged 18-35 years in good health and CMV-seronegative. This chain connects TRBV4-1 to TRBJ2-7; D is perhaps TRBD1 (5 bases). The material sequenced was PBMCs. The CDR3 coding sequence is TGCGCCAGCAGCCAAGATCCCACCCAGGGCGAGCAGTACTTC. Its protein is CASSQDPTQGEQYF.